One and the same sample provided the 13 T cell receptor beta chains below, sequenced in a study of T-cell memory formation after mild COVID-19. Each CDR3 protein is one row after TCRdb ran MiXCR on the 5' RACE reads. The sample contains 150,000 or so distinct CDR3 sequences, about a third of which appear only once. Sequencing input: PBMCs or a T cell subset sorted from them (not recorded which). The receptors stem from an adult woman who had mild COVID-19 (a few samples of this study predate the infection). Cell type and time point are not known.

This clonotype was seen only a few times. V gene TRBV15 combines with J gene TRBJ2-2; 8 bases are a match to TRBD2. CDR1 is LNHNV and CDR2 is YYDKDF in the germline V gene (reference sequence). The CDR3 totals 15 residues. J gave up 0 bases and V 6 bases, and 3 bases lay outside the gene matches. The CDR3, as DNA: TGTGCCACCAGTTACGGGGGGGCGAACACCGGGGAGCTGTTTTTT. This codes for CATSYGGANTGELFF.

This chain connects TRBV30 to TRBJ2-3; D uncertain. The CDR3 contains 13 residues. V shed 0 bases and J shed 8 bases, with 12 bases lying between them. Germline CDR1 reads GTSNPN; CDR2 reads SVGIG (reference sequence). CDR3 loop: CAWSVEAGATQYF. Here the CDR3 DNA reads TGTGCCTGGAGTGTAGAGGCTGGAGCTACGCAGTATTTT.

This clonotype occurred a few times. The rearrangement joins TRBV30 to TRBJ1-2; no clear D. The CDR3 consists of 13 residues. The V gene lost 0 bases and the J gene lost 9 bases, with 14 bases spanning the gap. Germline V gives CDR1 GTSNPN, CDR2 SVGIG (reference sequence). For the CDR3, the DNA is TGTGCCTGGAGTGTAAACAACCGCGAGCGCTACACCTTC. It yields the protein CAWSVNNRERYTF.

This rearrangement joins TRBV7-3 to TRBJ2-6; 7 positions agree with TRBD1. V lost 5 bases to trimming and J lost 0 bases; unmatched junction nucleotides: 10. Per the germline V gene, CDR1 is SGHTA and CDR2 is FQGTGA. The CDR3 length is 18 residues. The CDR3 sequence is CASSLRGTVVSGANVLTF. The DNA of the CDR3 is TGTGCCAGCAGCCTAAGAGGGACAGTAGTCTCTGGGGCCAACGTCCTGACTTTC.

This sequence joins TRBV29-1 and TRBJ2-1; D is unclear. The CDR3 consists of 12 residues. Trimming cost V 2 bases and J 7 bases, with 9 bases left between them. Looked up from germline, CDR1 is SQVTM and CDR2 is ANQGSEA. CDR3 nucleotides: TGCAGCGTTGAAAGGAGAATGAATGAGCAGTTCTTC. Its translation is CSVERRMNEQFF.

A single count supports this clonotype. The chain employs TRBV19 and TRBJ1-5; 8 nucleotides agree with TRBD1. This CDR3 region has 14 residues. The J segment lost 4 bases and the V segment lost 4 bases, leaving 3 bases of the junction unmatched. CDR1 is LNHDA, CDR2 SQIVND, per germline (reference sequence). CDR3: CASSSRGRNQPQHF. CDR3 DNA: TGTGCCAGTAGTAGCAGGGGGCGGAATCAGCCCCAGCATTTT.

This clonotype was seen only a few times. This chain joins TRBV30 and TRBJ1-5, with D unclear. From germline, CDR1 is GTSNPN and CDR2 SVGIG (reference sequence). CDR3 length: 14 residues. V was pared by 4 bases and J by 4 bases, with 14 bases between. CDR3 amino acids: CAWNPAVGNQPQHF. CDR3 sequence (DNA): TGTGCCTGGAATCCGGCAGTTGGGAATCAGCCCCAGCATTTT.

This clonotype was counted a few times. CDR3: CASNPLTGHHNEQFF. The CDR3 DNA is TGTGCCAGCAACCCCCTGACGGGCCACCACAATGAGCAGTTCTTC. The V call is TRBV6-2 or TRBV6-3, the J call TRBJ2-1; D call uncertain. Trimming removed 7 bases at V and 5 bases at J, with 18 bases between. Germline assignment: CDR1 MNHEY and CDR2 SVGEGT. The CDR3 length is 15 residues.

The chain uses TRBV12-3 or TRBV12-4 and TRBJ1-1, with TRBD1 matching 7 bases. The CDR3 has 14 amino acids. V was clipped by 5 bases and J by 5 bases; unmatched bases: 8. The CDR3 DNA sequence: TGTGCCAGCAGTCCAAGGGGGCTTTCGACTGAAGCTTTCTTT. Translated, it gives CASSPRGLSTEAFF.

V is TRBV9 and J is TRBJ2-1; no clear D. Trimming left V 5 bases short and J 4 bases short, with 13 bases between. The V gene's germline CDR1 is SGDLS and CDR2 YYNGEE. The CDR3 spans 14 residues. The CDR3 loop reads CASSSQTLYNEQFF. The CDR3 nucleotides are TGTGCCAGCAGTTCCCAGACACTGTACAATGAGCAGTTCTTC.

The chain recombines TRBV2 with TRBJ2-1; 12 bases fit TRBD2. The CDR3 consists of 16 residues. The ends lost 7 bases at V and 5 bases at J; junction bases unmatched: 9. CDR1 is SNHLY, CDR2 FYNNEI, per germline. CDR3 amino acids: CASNEGLAGLNNEQFF. The CDR3 nucleotides read TGTGCCAGCAACGAGGGACTAGCGGGTCTAAACAATGAGCAGTTCTTC. The full variable domain, with the rest looked up from reference TRBV2 and TRBJ2-1, is EPEVTQTPSHQVTQMGQEVILRCVPISNHLYFYWYRQILGQKVEFLVSFYNNEISEKSEIFDDQFSVERPDGSNFTLKIRSTKLEDSAMYFCASNEGLAGLNNEQFFGPGTRLTVL.

This chain connects TRBV28 to TRBJ1-5; TRBD1 aligns across 8 bases. The CDR3 loop spans 14 amino acids. Germline assignment: CDR1 MDHEN and CDR2 SYDVKM. With 5 bases clipped from V and 9 bases from J, the junction kept 9 bases outside the gene matches. CDR3 sequence reads: CASSLSTGVMPQHF. CDR3 DNA sequence: TGTGCCAGCAGTCTCTCGACAGGGGTAATGCCCCAGCATTTT.

This clonotype was recorded many times. V usage is TRBV7-2 and J usage is TRBJ2-5; a possible D gene is TRBD2 (5 bases). Germline V gene data show CDR1 as SGHTA and CDR2 as FQGNSA. The CDR3 runs to 13 residues. V was pared by 1 base and J by 4 bases, with 7 bases between. Here the CDR3 DNA reads TGTGCCAGCAGCTTAGGTCTAGCAGAGACCCAGTACTTC. As protein: CASSLGLAETQYF.